The clone carrying this TCR beta chain turned up a few times. The data were taken from a study of T cells after yellow fever vaccination. The CDR3 spans 14 residues. The germline V and J ends were trimmed by 3 bases and 1 base, with 7 bases remaining between them. TCRdb independently ran MiXCR on the 5' RACE reads; one entry per CDR3 protein. The table has approximately 550,000 distinct CDR3 sequences, under 25% seen once; the top ten hold roughly an eighth. The TCR comes from a man aged 30 to 39 who received the YFV17D yellow fever vaccine. The source material was PBMCs, sampled 15 days after the yellow fever booster vaccination. This chain uses TRBV12-3 or TRBV12-4 with TRBJ1-5, with unresolved D. The CDR3 protein is CASSFGVSNQPQHF. CDR3 nucleotide sequence: TGTGCCAGCAGTTTCGGGGTAAGCAATCAGCCCCAGCATTTT.